What follows is one TCR beta chain and its context. Its target is unknown. This record belongs to a study of cytomegalovirus exposure and HLA in healthy donors. Study background: Roughly 80 million unique TCRs from HLA-typed donors made up an early data release.

Researchers ran the PCR with 60 Vbeta and 13 Jbeta primers. Here immunoSEQ multiplex PCR was the method, and the copy in TCRdb shows in-frame clones only, minus some. Recorded for this sample: 60,000 to 75,000 clones. V lost 6 bases and J lost 5, with 20 bases in between. Germline CDR1 is SGHAT and CDR2 is FQNNGV. The CDR3 is 15 residues long. General study points: A later analysis reported that several of the most significant clusters appeared to be linked to common viral pathogens, among them Epstein-Barr virus. The study dropped some indistinguishable V segments, TRBV6-2 and TRBV6-3 among them. Follow-up analysis later connected one missense variant in DCLRE1C with trimming of TCR beta V- and J-genes.

The sequenced sample consisted of PBMCs. The J gene is TRBJ2-7, the V gene TRBV11-2; possibly TRBD1 for D (6 bases). This receptor was taken from a female donor in good health and CMV-seropositive. CDR3 coding DNA: TGTGCCAGCAGGTTCAGCCAGGGGCCCCCCCACGAGCAGTACTTC. Protein product: CASRFSQGPPHEQYF.